This T cell receptor (beta chain) appears in the sequencing data of a study of early T cells in non-severe SARS-CoV-2 infection. Study summary: Investigators sequenced bulk RNA drawn from unsorted whole blood, and chains remained unpaired. The study's findings and limits: Matches to VDJdb favored anti-spike CD8 responses and missed private and CD4 specificities.

The CDR3 extends over 15 amino acids. V dropped 9 bases and J dropped 0; count of bases not matched to a gene: 3. Germline V gene data show CDR1 as SNHLY and CDR2 as FYNNEI. In TCRdb, the 5' RACE reads were re-called with MiXCR into one record per CDR3 protein. The sample lists 50,000 to 65,000 distinct CDR3 sequences, 20% to 25% occurring once. Worth noting for this clonotype: Antigen unknown.

The chain combines TRBV2 with TRBJ1-6; 9 bases agree with TRBD1. The sequence derives from an adult who was a healthcare worker with PCR-confirmed SARS-CoV-2 infection or an uninfected control (not recorded which). Source: whole blood, taken at baseline. The CDR3 sequence is CARGTGSSYNSPLHF. DNA of the CDR3: TGTGCCAGGGGGACAGGGAGCTCCTATAATTCACCCCTCCACTTT.